These 16 T cell receptor beta chains came from one sample sequenced in a study of Ad26.COV2.S vaccination and SARS-CoV-2 variants. The data were produced by immunoSEQ multiplex PCR, yet TCRdb's version contains in-frame clones alone and is incomplete. The repertoire holds hundreds of thousands of clones, with less than 90% as singletons. Treatment meaning: roughly 19 received Ad26.COV2.S at low or high dose, single or two shots; 5 received placebo; per-sample allocation not given. Collection of the samples took place on day 63 after the first injection of vaccine or placebo. The sequences come from peripheral blood, collected in a trial of Ad26.COV2.S vaccine versus placebo. The receptors here all came from a person between 18 and 60 years old who received the Ad26.COV2.S COVID-19 vaccine or a placebo.

This sequence joins TRBV3-1 (or the pseudogene TRBV3-2) and TRBJ2-4; a possible D gene is TRBD1 (6 bases). V shed 1 base and J shed 8 bases, with 12 bases lying between them. CDR3 size: 14 residues. The germline V gene has CDR1 LGHDT and CDR2 YNNKEL (reference sequence). In nucleotides, the CDR3 is TGTGCCAGCAGCCAAGCTGAGGGGACATACATTCAGTACTTC. Its protein is CASSQAEGTYIQYF.

The gene calls are TRBV18 and TRBJ2-2, with D possibly being TRBD1 (5 bases). CDR1 and CDR2 (germline): KGHSH, LQKENI. The CDR3 is made up of 16 amino acids. Between the trimmed V and J ends, which lost 3 bases and 4 bases, there was a span of 15 bases. The chain's CDR3 is CASSPTQGFGTGELFF. In nucleotides, the CDR3 is TGTGCCAGCTCACCGACTCAGGGATTCGGCACCGGGGAGCTGTTTTTT.

V and J are TRBV5-1 and TRBJ2-7; 7 bases line up with TRBD2. Looked up from germline, CDR1 is SGHRS and CDR2 is YFSETQ. The trim removed 0 bases at V and 3 bases at J, leaving 9 bases unmatched. The CDR3 spans 16 residues. The CDR3 region is CASSLAPSGVSYEQYF. CDR3 bases: TGCGCCAGCAGCTTGGCACCCAGCGGGGTTAGCTACGAGCAGTACTTC.

The V and J genes are TRBV11-2 and TRBJ2-1; unclear D gene. Germline V gives CDR1 SGHAT, CDR2 FQNNGV. CDR3 size: 12 residues. Trimming took off 5 bases at V and 9 bases at J, with 11 bases between the two ends. CDR3 loop: CASSQNGFEQFF. In DNA, the CDR3 is TGTGCCAGCAGCCAGAACGGGTTTGAGCAGTTCTTC.

The CDR3 spells CASSQGPVMNTEAFF. The CDR3 coding sequence is TGTGCCAGCAGCCAAGGCCCAGTGATGAACACTGAAGCTTTCTTT. The chain uses TRBV4-2 and TRBJ1-1, with D unresolved. V dropped 1 base and J dropped 0 bases, with 9 bases sitting between them. This CDR3 has 15 residues. The germline gives CDR1 LGHNA, CDR2 YNFKEQ.

This chain links TRBV10-2 with TRBJ1-2; D not resolved. The CDR3 has 15 amino acids. Germline assignment: CDR1 WSHSY and CDR2 SAAADI. V dropped 0 bases and J dropped 1 base, with 9 bases sitting between them. CDR3 loop: CASSESTLSNYGYTF. CDR3 bases: TGCGCCAGCAGTGAGTCGACCTTAAGTAACTATGGCTACACCTTC.

V is TRBV21-1 and J is TRBJ2-4. TRBV21-1 is designated a pseudogene. This CDR3 region has 16 residues. CDR3 amino acids: CASSQSYQEAKNIQYF. The CDR3 coding sequence is TGTGCCAGCAGCCAGAGTTACCAGGAGGCCAAAAACATTCAGTACTTC.

This clone was counted a few times. This rearrangement joins TRBV5-6 to TRBJ1-3; 7 nucleotides match TRBD1. The CDR3 is made up of 13 amino acids. V lost 4 bases and J lost 4; bases outside the gene matches: 2. CDR1 is SGHDT, CDR2 YYEEEE, per germline. CDR3 in DNA: TGTGCCAGCAGCCGGGACAGAGGAAACACCATATATTTT. It yields the protein CASSRDRGNTIYF.

V usage is TRBV3-1 (or the pseudogene TRBV3-2) and J usage is TRBJ1-5, with 9 bases lining up with TRBD1. The CDR3 is 15 amino acids. The V gene end was trimmed by 1 base and the J gene end by 7 bases; junction bases not matched to a gene: 5. Germline lookup yields CDR1 LGHDT and CDR2 YNNKEL (reference sequence). In DNA, the CDR3 is TGTGCCAGCAGCCAAGCTACAGGGGGCGGACAGCCCCAGCATTTT. Its protein product is CASSQATGGGQPQHF.

The V and J genes are TRBV9 and TRBJ2-5, with 8 bases fitting TRBD2. Germline values: CDR1 SGDLS, CDR2 YYNGEE. This CDR3 is 15 amino acids long. Trimming cost V 4 bases and J 0 bases; bases outside gene matches: 5. The DNA of the CDR3 is TGTGCCAGCAGCCCACGGCGGGAGGACCAAGAGACCCAGTACTTC. This gives the protein CASSPRREDQETQYF.

The rearrangement uses TRBV6-2 or TRBV6-3 and TRBJ2-1; 8 nucleotides line up with TRBD1. Per germline, CDR1 MNHEY and CDR2 SVGEGT. Germline trimming cut 6 bases from V and 9 bases from J; bases unmatched to any gene: 7. The CDR3 spans 13 residues. As DNA, the CDR3 is TGTGCCAGCAGCCGGACAGGGAGCCGTGAGCAGTTCTTC. Amino acid sequence: CASSRTGSREQFF.

This clone was recorded a few times. The chain is built from TRBV4-2 and TRBJ1-4; no firm D call. The V gene's germline CDR1 is LGHNA and CDR2 YNFKEQ. The CDR3 totals 16 residues. Trimming stripped 2 bases from V and 5 bases from J, with 15 bases between. The CDR3 loop is CASSQSSGEVNEKLFF. The CDR3, as DNA: TGTGCCAGCAGCCAAAGCTCCGGGGAGGTGAATGAAAAACTGTTTTTT.

This chain uses TRBV15 with TRBJ1-2, with 8 bases fitting TRBD1. Losses at the gene ends were 0 bases for V and 7 bases for J; bases not matched to a gene: 10. This CDR3 contains 16 residues. The germline V gene encodes CDR1 LNHNV and CDR2 YYDKDF (reference sequence). CDR3 coding DNA: TGTGCCACCAGCAGAGATGGCGGACAGGGCGGCCTTGGCTACACCTTC. This translates into CATSRDGGQGGLGYTF.

DNA of the CDR3: TGTGCCAGCAGTTTATGGGTCACAGATACGCAGTATTTT. It is translated as CASSLWVTDTQYF. The chain couples TRBV27 to TRBJ2-3; D call uncertain. Germline CDR1 and CDR2: MNHEY and SMNVEV (reference sequence). The CDR3 contains 13 residues. V lost 1 base, J lost 2 bases, and 4 bases lay in between.

The chain employs TRBV28 and TRBJ2-7; D ambiguous. This CDR3 is 12 amino acids long. Germline CDR1 is MDHEN and CDR2 is SYDVKM. Trimming removed 8 bases from V and 3 bases from J, with 11 bases in between. DNA of the CDR3: TGTGCCAGCGCCCTTGACTTCTACGAGCAGTACTTC. Translated, it gives CASALDFYEQYF.

The genes are TRBV2 and TRBJ1-1, with a weak D call TRBD1 (5 bases). V was trimmed by 8 bases and J by 0 bases, leaving 10 bases between them. The CDR3 is made up of 13 amino acids. Germline V gives CDR1 SNHLY, CDR2 FYNNEI. The CDR3 nucleotides are TGTGCCAGCTCGACAGATATGAACACTGAAGCTTTCTTT. Residues: CASSTDMNTEAFF.